This T cell receptor beta chain was sequenced for a study of OX40 agonist ivuxolimab in advanced cancers. Across the whole study: Patients were approximately 80% male with ages about 23 to 90, mean about 65. Prior checkpoint blockade (anti-PD-1, anti-PD-L1 or anti-CTLA-4) was permitted; 40% had it.

V lost 6 bases to trimming and J lost 3 bases, with 15 bases between them. The CDR3 is 14 residues long. Looked up from germline, CDR1 is MNHNY and CDR2 is SVGAGI (reference sequence). Clones were sequenced by immunoSEQ multiplex PCR, and TCRdb holds only the in-frame ones, with some missing. Here the sample spans some 64,000 clones, 80% to 95% being singletons. The timepoints at which blood was sampled were baseline, cycle 4 day 1, and cycle 7 day 1. The TCR comes from an adult with an advanced solid tumor such as melanoma, head and neck, liver or kidney cancer. This sequence joins TRBV6-6 and TRBJ2-7; D may be TRBD1 (6 bases). This sample comprised CD4+ or CD8+ T cells sorted from blood, obtained in a trial of the OX40 agonist ivuxolimab. The CDR3 nucleotides are TGTGCCAGCAGAGGAGAAAGGGGGAGCTACGAGCAGTACTTC. As protein: CASRGERGSYEQYF.